The clone carrying this TCR beta chain showed up many times. Its antigen is still unknown. The V gene's germline CDR1 is SGHVS and CDR2 FQNEAQ. The CDR3 extends over 12 amino acids. Trimming removed 5 bases at V and 4 bases at J, with 8 bases between. Genomic DNA templated the TCR beta VDJ and CDR3 profiling. TCRdb fed the reads into MiXCR, producing one record per CDR3 protein. The sample lists hundreds of thousands of distinct CDR3 sequences; approximately 32% were seen once. Previously, flow cytometry had revealed CD8+CD57+ cell expansion in the patients chosen for sequencing. These data are taken from a study of CD8+CD57+ T cells in acquired aplastic anemia. Study results and caveats: About 29 CD8+ CDR3 sequences occurred in both the patients and the controls.

The TCR sequence derives from a human donor with aplastic anemia. The V and J genes are TRBV7-8 and TRBJ1-1; D is unresolved. Sample: sorted CD4+, CD8+, or CD8+CD57+ T cells (not recorded which) from PBMCs. The CDR3 is CASSHGSTEAFF. In DNA form, the CDR3 reads TGTGCCAGCAGCCACGGGAGCACTGAAGCTTTCTTT.